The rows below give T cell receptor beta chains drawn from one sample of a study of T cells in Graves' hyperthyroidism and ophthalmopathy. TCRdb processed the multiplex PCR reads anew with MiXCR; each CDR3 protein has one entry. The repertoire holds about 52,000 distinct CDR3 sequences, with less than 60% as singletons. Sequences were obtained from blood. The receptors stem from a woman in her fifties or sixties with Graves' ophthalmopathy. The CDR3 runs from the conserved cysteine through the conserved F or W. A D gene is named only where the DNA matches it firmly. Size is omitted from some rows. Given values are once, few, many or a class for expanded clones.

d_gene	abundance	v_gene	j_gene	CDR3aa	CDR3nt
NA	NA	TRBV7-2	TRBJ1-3	CASSLAVTAGNTIYF	TGTGCCAGCAGCTTAGCAGTAACAGCTGGAAACACCATATATTTT
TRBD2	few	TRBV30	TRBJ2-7	CGSGTSSNEQYF	TGTGGGTCCGGGACTAGTTCCAACGAGCAGTACTTC
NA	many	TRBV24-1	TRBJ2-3	CATSDLLDTQYF	TGTGCCACCAGTGATTTATTAGATACGCAGTATTTT
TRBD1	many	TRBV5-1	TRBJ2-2	CASSLTGVFTGELFF	TGCGCCAGCAGCTTGACAGGGGTTTTCACCGGGGAGCTGTTTTTT
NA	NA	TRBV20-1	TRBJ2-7	CSAVKVGTYEQYF	TGCAGTGCTGTTAAAGTGGGAACCTACGAGCAGTACTTC
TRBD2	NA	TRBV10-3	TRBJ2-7	CAISEPSSGRPHEQYF	TGTGCCATCAGTGAGCCGAGTAGCGGGAGACCCCACGAGCAGTACTTC
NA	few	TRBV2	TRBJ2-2	CASKSGGKTVTGELFF	TGTGCCAGCAAATCGGGCGGAAAAACGGTCACCGGGGAGCTGTTTTTT
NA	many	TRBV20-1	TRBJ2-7	CSARISGLGYEQYF	TGCAGTGCTAGAATTAGTGGTCTAGGCTACGAGCAGTACTTC
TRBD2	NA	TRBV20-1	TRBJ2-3	CSARDNREGAGGPDTQYF	TGCAGTGCTAGAGATAACCGGGAGGGAGCGGGAGGGCCAGATACGCAGTATTTT
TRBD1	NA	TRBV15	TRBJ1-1	CATSVWDRDTEAFF	TGTGCCACCAGCGTCTGGGACAGGGACACTGAAGCTTTCTTT
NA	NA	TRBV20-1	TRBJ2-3	CSARNRESDTQYF	TGCAGTGCGAGGAACCGGGAGTCAGATACGCAGTATTTT
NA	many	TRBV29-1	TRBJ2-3	CSLREPRSTDTQYF	TGCAGCCTCCGGGAACCTAGGAGCACAGATACGCAGTATTTT
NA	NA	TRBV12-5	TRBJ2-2	CASGLKRELYTGELFF	TGTGCTAGTGGTTTGAAACGGGAGCTTTACACCGGGGAGCTGTTTTTT
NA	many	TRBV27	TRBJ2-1	CASSFDRNNEQFF	TGTGCCAGCAGTTTCGACAGAAACAATGAGCAGTTCTTC
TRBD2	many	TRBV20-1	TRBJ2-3	CSARGGASGWYTQYF	TGCAGTGCTAGAGGAGGGGCTAGCGGGTGGTATACGCAGTATTTT
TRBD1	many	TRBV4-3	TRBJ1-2	CASSQGDRYYYGYTF	TGCGCCAGCAGCCAAGGGGACAGATACTACTATGGCTACACCTTC
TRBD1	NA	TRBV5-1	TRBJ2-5	CASRSGTGGQETQYF	TGCGCCAGCAGGTCCGGGACAGGGGGGCAAGAGACCCAGTACTTC
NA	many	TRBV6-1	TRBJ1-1	CASRQGRNTEAFF	TGTGCCAGCAGGCAGGGCAGGAACACTGAAGCTTTCTTT
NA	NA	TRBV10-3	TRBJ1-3	CAISESSGAGNTIYF	TGTGCCATCAGTGAGTCATCAGGGGCTGGAAACACCATATATTTT
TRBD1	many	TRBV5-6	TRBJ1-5	CASSLGRGNQPQHF	TGTGCCAGCAGCTTGGGCAGGGGGAATCAGCCCCAGCATTTT
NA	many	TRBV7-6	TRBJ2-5	CASSPQGRQETQYF	TGTGCCAGCAGCCCACAGGGTCGCCAAGAGACCCAGTACTTC
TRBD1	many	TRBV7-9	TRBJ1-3	CASSAPGQSSGNTIYF	TGTGCCAGCAGCGCCCCGGGACAGAGCTCTGGAAACACCATATATTTT
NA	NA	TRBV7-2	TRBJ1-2	CASSLVQTTNYGYTF	TGTGCCAGCAGCTTAGTCCAGACAACTAACTATGGCTACACCTTC
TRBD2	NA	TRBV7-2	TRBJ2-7	CASSLGGNYEQYF	TGTGCCAGCAGCCTGGGGGGGAACTACGAGCAGTACTTC
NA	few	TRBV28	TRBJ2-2	CASSLPGELFF	TGTGCCAGCAGTTTACCAGGGGAGCTGTTTTTT
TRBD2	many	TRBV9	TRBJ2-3	CASSVGGRIDTQYF	TGTGCCAGCAGCGTAGGCGGGAGGATAGATACGCAGTATTTT
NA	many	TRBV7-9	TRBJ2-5	CASSLVLTGEETQYF	TGTGCCAGCAGCTTAGTTCTCACGGGGGAAGAGACCCAGTACTTC
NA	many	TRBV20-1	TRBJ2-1	CSARDETSSYNEQFF	TGCAGTGCTAGAGATGAGACAAGCTCCTACAATGAGCAGTTCTTC
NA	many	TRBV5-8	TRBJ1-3	CASSLDTSGNTIYF	TGTGCCAGCAGCTTGGACACCTCTGGAAACACCATATATTTT
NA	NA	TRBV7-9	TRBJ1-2	CASSQETGTYGYTF	TGTGCCAGCAGCCAAGAGACAGGTACCTATGGCTACACCTTC
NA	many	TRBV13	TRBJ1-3	CASSLEGVAGNTIYF	TGTGCCAGCAGCTTAGAGGGGGTTGCTGGAAACACCATATATTTT
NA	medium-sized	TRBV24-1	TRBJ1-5	CATSDAGQGGNQPQHF	TGTGCCACCAGCGACGCAGGTCAGGGTGGCAATCAGCCCCAGCATTTT
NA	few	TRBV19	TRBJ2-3	CASSISGDTQYF	TGTGCCAGTAGTATATCGGGAGATACGCAGTATTTT
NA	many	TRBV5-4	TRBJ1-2	CASSPRGGGDYGYTF	TGTGCCAGCAGCCCCCGGGGAGGGGGGGACTATGGCTACACCTTC
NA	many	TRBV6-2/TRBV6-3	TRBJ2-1	CASRIGKSEQFF	TGTGCCAGCAGGATCGGGAAGTCTGAGCAGTTCTTC
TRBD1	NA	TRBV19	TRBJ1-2	CASRPGQGEAASGYTF	TGTGCCAGTAGACCGGGACAGGGGGAGGCGGCTTCTGGCTACACCTTC
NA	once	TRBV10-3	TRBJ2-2	CATYGGTGELFF	TGTGCCACCTACGGAGGGACCGGGGAGCTGTTTTTT
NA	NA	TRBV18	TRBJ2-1	CASSPGTRGNEQFF	TGTGCCAGCTCACCCGGGACACGTGGGAATGAGCAGTTCTTC
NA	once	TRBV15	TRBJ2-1	CATSRDLDHSEFF	TGTGCCACCAGCAGAGATCTGGACCACAGTGAGTTCTTC
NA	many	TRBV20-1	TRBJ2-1	CSAPGLSSYNEQFF	TGCAGTGCTCCGGGACTGAGCTCCTACAATGAGCAGTTCTTC
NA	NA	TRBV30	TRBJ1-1	CAWKGTNTEAFF	TGTGCCTGGAAAGGGACGAACACTGAAGCTTTCTTT
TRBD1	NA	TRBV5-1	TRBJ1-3	CASGQGGVSGNTIHF	TGCGCCAGCGGACAGGGGGGAGTCTCTGGAAACACCATACATTTT
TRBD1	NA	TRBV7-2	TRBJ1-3	CASSRTGVSGNTIYF	TGTGCCAGCAGCAGGACAGGAGTCTCTGGAAACACCATATATTTT
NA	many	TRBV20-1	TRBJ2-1	CSARDQGGASNEQFF	TGCAGTGCTAGAGATCAGGGGGGGGCCTCCAATGAGCAGTTCTTC
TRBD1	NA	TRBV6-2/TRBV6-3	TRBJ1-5	CASSERTGGNQPQHF	TGTGCCAGCAGCGAAAGGACAGGGGGCAATCAGCCCCAGCATTTT
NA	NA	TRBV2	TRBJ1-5	CASSEDWAQPQHF	TGTGCCAGCAGTGAAGACTGGGCCCAGCCCCAGCATTTT
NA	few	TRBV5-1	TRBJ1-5	CASSFPHPIPTKGHFNQPQHF	TGCGCCAGCAGCTTTCCCCATCCCATCCCAACGAAGGGACACTTCAATCAGCCCCAGCATTTT
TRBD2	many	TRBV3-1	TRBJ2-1	CASSPGLADNEQFF	TGTGCCAGCAGTCCGGGACTAGCGGACAATGAGCAGTTCTTC
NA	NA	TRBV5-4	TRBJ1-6	CASSLDRNNSPLHF	TGTGCCAGCAGCCTAGACAGGAATAATTCACCCCTCCACTTT
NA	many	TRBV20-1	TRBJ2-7	CSARVLTAATYEQYF	TGCAGTGCTAGAGTGTTGACGGCAGCCACCTACGAGCAGTACTTC
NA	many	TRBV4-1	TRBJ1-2	CASSQDSRRGYTF	TGCGCCAGCAGCCAAGATAGTAGGCGTGGCTACACCTTC
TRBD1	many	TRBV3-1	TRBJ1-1	CASSHTDRGSEAFF	TGTGCCAGCAGCCATACGGACAGGGGATCTGAAGCTTTCTTT
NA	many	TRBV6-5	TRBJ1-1	CASSYSGVGTEAFF	TGTGCCAGCAGTTACTCTGGGGTCGGGACTGAAGCTTTCTTT
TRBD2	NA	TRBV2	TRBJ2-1	CASSDSGGAYEQFF	TGTGCCAGCAGTGACAGCGGGGGGGCCTATGAGCAGTTCTTC